This TCR beta chain was found in a study of T cells in localized non-small cell lung cancer. Notes on the study in general: It was uninvolved adjacent lung that showed the highest T cell clonality, exceeding tumor. Elevated blood T cell density was associated with longer overall survival.

This clone was recorded only once. The target antigen is unknown. Repertoires were generated with immunoSEQ multiplex PCR, while TCRdb's copy carries only in-frame clones and drops some. Among around 26,000 clones listed, roughly 88% were seen once. Germline loops: CDR1 SGDLS, CDR2 YYNGEE. The CDR3 runs to 13 residues. The germline V and J ends were trimmed by 7 bases and 2 bases, with 10 bases remaining between them. Specimen: peripheral blood, collected before any cancer treatment. The receptor's source is a woman aged 35 to 75 with stage I lung adenocarcinoma. V gene TRBV9 combines with J gene TRBJ1-3, with D possibly being TRBD1 (6 bases). The CDR3: CASQGRAGNTIYF. In nucleotides, the CDR3 is TGTGCCAGCCAGGGGAGGGCTGGAAACACCATATATTTT.